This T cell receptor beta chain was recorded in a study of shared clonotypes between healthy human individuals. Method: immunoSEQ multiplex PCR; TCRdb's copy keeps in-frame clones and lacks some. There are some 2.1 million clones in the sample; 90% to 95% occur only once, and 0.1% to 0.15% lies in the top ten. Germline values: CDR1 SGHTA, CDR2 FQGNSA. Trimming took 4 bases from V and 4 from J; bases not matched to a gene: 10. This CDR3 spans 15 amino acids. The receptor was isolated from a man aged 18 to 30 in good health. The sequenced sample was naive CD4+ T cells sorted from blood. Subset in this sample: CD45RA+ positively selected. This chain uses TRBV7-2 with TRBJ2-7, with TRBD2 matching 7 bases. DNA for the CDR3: TGTGCCAGCAGCTCCGATCGGGGGAGGGCTTACGAGCAGTACTTC. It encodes CASSSDRGRAYEQYF. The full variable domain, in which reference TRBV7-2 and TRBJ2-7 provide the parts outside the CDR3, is GAGVSQSPSNKVTEKGKDVELRCDPISGHTALYWYRQSLGQGLEFLIYFQGNSAPDKSGLPSDRFSAERTGGSVSTLTIQRTQQEDSAVYLCASSSDRGRAYEQYFGPGTRLTVT.